This TCR beta chain was captured in a study of response to subunit inactivated influenza vaccine (dated by TCRdb to 2017 to 2018). Regarding the complete study: The study used deep quantitative T cell receptor repertoire profiling to track responses to a trivalent subunit inactivated influenza vaccine. General conclusions and limits of the study: The authors proposed that each seasonal influenza vaccination may bring in only a limited number of new T cells.

The library was generated by RT-PCR. The instrument given in TCRdb is Illumina HiSeq 2500. TCRdb took the public reads, trimmed them with fastp at Q25, ran MiXCR for clone calling and kept in-frame beta chains. Each CDR3 protein gets just one entry, which takes the most common genes and DNA from the rows behind it. In all, the sample holds hundreds of thousands of distinct CDR3 sequences, and 15% to 17% of those were seen once. The ten largest clones add up to 11% of the sample. This clonotype was seen a handful of times. The specificity of this receptor is unknown. Base qualities are missing; no much larger clone stands one base away. The germline V gene supplies CDR1 SGHVS and CDR2 FQNEAQ. Trimming takes 5 bases from V and 3 bases from J, and the germline ends sit 17 bases apart. The CDR3 runs 15 residues from the cysteine to the phenylalanine. The CDR3 DNA has 45 bases and is translated from base 1.

The TCR was taken from a man aged 50 or older who received an inactivated influenza vaccine. Donor details come from another sample of the same person, matched by shared clones. The chain joins TRBV7-8 to TRBJ2-7; the D gene is perhaps TRBD2, from 5 matching bases. Sample: PBMCs from blood, taken 12 days after vaccination. The base sequence is TGTGCCAGCAGCCCGACCCTAGCTTTCTTCTACGAGCAGTACTTC. Translated, it reads CASSPTLAFFYEQYF. With the portions outside the CDR3 filled from the reference TRBV7-8 and TRBJ2-7 genes, the complete variable region becomes GAGVSQSPRYKVAKRGQDVALRCDPISGHVSLFWYQQALGQGPEFLTYFQNEAQLDKSGLPSDRFFAERPEGSVSTLKIQRTQQEDSAVYLCASSPTLAFFYEQYFGPGTRLTVT.